This T cell receptor (beta chain) derives from a study of tumor-infiltrating lymphocytes in primary liver carcinoma. The source material, roughly 18-33 mg of unsorted bulk tissue, was used to co-extract RNA and DNA. Surgical resection treated primary liver carcinoma in the patients. This CDR3 comprises 11 residues. V lost 4 bases and J 6 bases, leaving 5 bases between the germline ends. With respect to this clonotype: This CDR3 is missing its conserved last phenylalanine or tryptophan, likely due to a read error.

A primer matching the constant region was used to make TCR beta cDNA from 500 ng of total RNA. ARM-PCR was slightly modified, and three nested multiplex PCR rounds with it gave rise to the TCR beta libraries. Amplification in the first two PCR rounds was performed using TRBV1-TRBV30 forward primers and a C-beta reverse primer for around 9 cycles each. TCRdb called the multiplex PCR reads again in MiXCR, with one record for every CDR3 protein. The sample holds about 120,000 distinct CDR3 sequences; roughly 69% are singletons and the top ten take over 7%. This chain links TRBV12-3 or TRBV12-4 with TRBJ2-3; D tentatively fits TRBD1 or TRBD2 (5 bases each). This clonotype originated in an older woman with primary liver carcinoma and hepatitis B virus infection. Specimen: liver tumor tissue from sampling region 1. The sample's subset: tumor region T1, superior pole. The CDR3 region has the DNA TGTGCCAGCAGTTGGGGGGATACGCAGTATCTG. Its protein product is CASSWGDTQYL.